Listed below are T cell receptor beta chains from one sample, sequenced in a study of vaccination effects on CD4 cells after COVID-19. Profiled with immunoSEQ multiplex PCR; TCRdb holds only in-frame clones, not every one. The sample shows about 55,000 clones, roughly 70% of them seen only once. These receptors lack a known antigen. Here the sequenced sample was CD4+ T cells from PBMCs cultured with SARS-CoV-2 spike peptides, taken before COVID-19 vaccination. The receptors originated from a human donor who received a COVID-19 vaccine. Both conserved end residues are part of each CDR3. The D gene is left open where the match is weak. The size field is filled for only some rows; it gives once, few, many or a size class.

d_call	clone_size	v_call	j_call	cdr3_nt	cdr3_aa
TRBD1	NA	TRBV5-6	TRBJ2-1	TGTGCCAGCAGCTCCTCCGGACAGGGTGATGAGCAGTTCTTC	CASSSSGQGDEQFF
NA	NA	TRBV2	TRBJ1-2	TGTGCCAGCAGTGAGGGGCCCTCCAGCTACACCTTC	CASSEGPSSYTF
TRBD2	few	TRBV7-2	TRBJ2-7	TGTGCCAGCAGCTTAGGCGGGAGTAAGGGGCAGTACTTC	CASSLGGSKGQYF
NA	NA	TRBV4-1	TRBJ1-2	TGCGCCAGCAGCCAAGCCCCAGGGGCCCCTTTTAACTATGGCTACACCTTC	CASSQAPGAPFNYGYTF
NA	NA	TRBV6-6	TRBJ1-1	TGTGCCAGCACCGCCGGCACTGAAGCTTTCTTT	CASTAGTEAFF
NA	NA	TRBV6-1	TRBJ1-1	TGTGCCAGCAGTGAGTCCACGAACACTGAAGCTTTCTTT	CASSESTNTEAFF
NA	few	TRBV30	TRBJ1-5	TGTGCCTGGAGTGTTAAGGTTGTCGGTCAGCCCCAGCATTTT	CAWSVKVVGQPQHF
TRBD1	few	TRBV5-5	TRBJ1-5	TGTGCCAGCAGCCCACAGGGGCAGGGGGCTTTTGAGCCCCAGCATTTT	CASSPQGQGAFEPQHF
NA	NA	TRBV21-1	TRBJ2-1	TGTGCCAGCAGCAAAGCTGGACTAGCGGGGCTTTATGAGCAGTTCTTC	CASSKAGLAGLYEQFF
NA	NA	TRBV9	TRBJ2-1	TGTGCCAGCAGCGTAGGGCTGGGAGGATACAATGAGCAGTTCTTC	CASSVGLGGYNEQFF
TRBD2	NA	TRBV3-1/TRBV3-2	TRBJ2-3	TGTGCCAGCAGCGCGCGGGCGGGACTAGCGGGAGTAGGAGATACGCAGTATTTT	CASSARAGLAGVGDTQYF
TRBD2	NA	TRBV27	TRBJ2-5	TGTGCCAGCAGTAGTCGACCGGGACTAGCGGGGGGCCGTGGCGAGACCCAGTACTTC	CASSSRPGLAGGRGETQYF
NA	NA	TRBV6-5	TRBJ2-5	TGTGCCAGCAGTTCCCCAGGGCGGGGTGGGGAGACCCAGTACTTC	CASSSPGRGGETQYF
TRBD1	once	TRBV7-7	TRBJ2-7	TGTGCTAGCAGCTTAGGAGCTCCGGGACAGGGAGTTGGCGAGCAGTACTTC	CASSLGAPGQGVGEQYF
NA	NA	TRBV5-1	TRBJ2-2	TGCGCCAGCAGCTTGTCTGAGGGTACCGGGGAGCTGTTTTTT	CASSLSEGTGELFF
NA	NA	TRBV24-1	TRBJ2-7	TGTGCCACCAGTGTGGGGGGTGGGAAAGACGAGCAGTACTTC	CATSVGGGKDEQYF
NA	once	TRBV3-1/TRBV3-2	TRBJ2-1	TGTGCCAGCAGCCTCGCGGGCTCCTACAATGAGCAGTTCTTC	CASSLAGSYNEQFF
TRBD2	once	TRBV20-1	TRBJ2-1	TGCAGAGGACTAGGAGGCGATGAGCAGTTCTTC	CRGLGGDEQFF
NA	few	TRBV11-3	TRBJ2-1	TGTGCCAGCAGCTTAGTTAGCGGCCGATACAATGAGCAGTTCTTC	CASSLVSGRYNEQFF
NA	once	TRBV5-1	TRBJ2-1	TGCGCCAGCAGCCCTCATAGCGGTACCAATGAGCAGTTCTTC	CASSPHSGTNEQFF
NA	NA	TRBV4-3	TRBJ1-2	TGCGCCAGCAGCCAAGATCGGGGCATTAACTATGGCTACACCTTC	CASSQDRGINYGYTF
TRBD2	once	TRBV14	TRBJ2-7	TGTGCCAGCAGCCTCGGCGGGGGGACCTACGAGCAGTACTTC	CASSLGGGTYEQYF
NA	NA	TRBV12-3/TRBV12-4	TRBJ1-3	TGTGCCAGCAGTTTAGCCATAAACACCATATATTTT	CASSLAINTIYF
NA	NA	TRBV5-1	TRBJ1-1	TGCGCCAGCAGCTTGGCCCGGGGAGACGGGAACACTGAAGCTTTCTTT	CASSLARGDGNTEAFF
NA	NA	TRBV6-7	TRBJ2-3	TGTGCCCCCCAGGGGCCGTACCCTAGCACAGATACGCAGTATTTT	CAPQGPYPSTDTQYF
NA	NA	TRBV18	TRBJ2-7	TGTGCCAGCTCACCAGCACAGGAGCAGTACTTC	CASSPAQEQYF
TRBD2	once	TRBV7-3	TRBJ2-3	TGTGCCAGCAGCTTAACACCTAGCGGGGGCCGCACAGATACGCAGTATTTT	CASSLTPSGGRTDTQYF
TRBD1	NA	TRBV19	TRBJ2-2	TGTGCCAGTTCCGGGACAGCGAACACCGGGGAGCTGTTTTTT	CASSGTANTGELFF
NA	NA	TRBV2	TRBJ1-3	TGTGCCAGCAGTGAAGCGCGATTCTCTGGAAACACCATATATTTT	CASSEARFSGNTIYF
NA	once	TRBV28	TRBJ1-4	TGTGCCAGCACGGCTGGTGAAAAACTGTTTTTT	CASTAGEKLFF
NA	once	TRBV19	TRBJ1-1	TGTGCCAGTAGTCCTGGGACGCTGAACACTGAAGCTTTCTTT	CASSPGTLNTEAFF
NA	NA	TRBV12-5	TRBJ1-6	TGTGCTAGTGGTGCCCCCGGCAGCTCCTATAATTCACCCCTCCACTTT	CASGAPGSSYNSPLHF
NA	NA	TRBV28	TRBJ1-1	TGTGCCAGCAGTTTAGCGGACAGCAACACTGAAGCTTTCTTT	CASSLADSNTEAFF
TRBD1	NA	TRBV19	TRBJ1-5	TGTGCCAGCGGACAGGTATTCCAGCCCCAGCATTTT	CASGQVFQPQHF
NA	once	TRBV30	TRBJ2-3	TGTGCCTGGAGTAACCCCTCCCGGGATCCCACAGATACGCAGTATTTT	CAWSNPSRDPTDTQYF
NA	NA	TRBV5-4	TRBJ2-1	TGTGCCAGCAGCCCGGGGGGCCCTAGGGGTGAGCAGTTCTTC	CASSPGGPRGEQFF
TRBD2	medium-sized	TRBV5-1	TRBJ2-3	TGCGCCAGCAGCTTAGAGGGCGGGAGGGTCACAGATACGCAGTATTTT	CASSLEGGRVTDTQYF
NA	NA	TRBV4-1	TRBJ2-3	TGCGCCAGCAGCCAACCAAAAAGGGCCCTCGGTACGCAGTATTTT	CASSQPKRALGTQYF
NA	few	TRBV7-8	TRBJ1-1	TGTGCCAGCAGCTTAGACAGGAACACTGAAGCTTTCTTT	CASSLDRNTEAFF
NA	NA	TRBV10-3	TRBJ2-6	TGTGCCATCAGTGAGTTGGGGACGGTGGGCTCTGGGGCCAACGTCCTGACTTTC	CAISELGTVGSGANVLTF
TRBD1	NA	TRBV5-4	TRBJ1-2	TGTGCCAGCAGCCGAACTTTCACTAAACAGGGGGCGGCGGGCTACACCTTC	CASSRTFTKQGAAGYTF
NA	NA	TRBV6-1	TRBJ1-2	TGTGCCAGCAGTGAAAGGGATGGCTACACCTTC	CASSERDGYTF
NA	NA	TRBV5-1	TRBJ2-2	TGCGCCAGCAGCCCAGAGAACACCGGGGAGCTGTTTTTT	CASSPENTGELFF
NA	once	TRBV28	TRBJ1-6	TGTGCCAGCGAATCCCAGGGCTATAATTCACCCCTCCACTTT	CASESQGYNSPLHF
NA	NA	TRBV3-1/TRBV3-2	TRBJ2-5	TGTGCCAGCAGCCGAGCAGGTGGGGAGGAGACCCAGTACTTC	CASSRAGGEETQYF
NA	NA	TRBV7-2	TRBJ1-1	TGTGCCAGCAGTTCGTCCCCGAACACTGAAGCTTTCTTT	CASSSSPNTEAFF
NA	NA	TRBV5-1	TRBJ2-7	TGCGCCAGCAGCTTAAATCCCCGGGGCTCCTACGAGCAGTACTTC	CASSLNPRGSYEQYF
NA	NA	TRBV4-1	TRBJ1-2	TGCGCCAGCAGCCTACGGGGGACGGACAACTATGGCTACACCTTC	CASSLRGTDNYGYTF
NA	NA	TRBV30	TRBJ1-2	TGTGCCTGGAGTGTAAGTCTGGGGGCCGATGGCTACACCTTC	CAWSVSLGADGYTF
TRBD2	NA	TRBV2	TRBJ2-7	TGTGCCAGCAACGGACTAGCGGGGGTCTACGAGCAGTACTTC	CASNGLAGVYEQYF
TRBD2	few	TRBV10-3	TRBJ2-7	TGTGCCATCAGGCATAGCGGGGGGGCCTACGAGCAGTACTTC	CAIRHSGGAYEQYF